These T cell receptor beta chains were read from a single sample in a study of early T cells in non-severe SARS-CoV-2 infection. TCRdb analysed the 5' RACE reads with MiXCR anew, one entry per CDR3 protein. Of 100,000 to 130,000 distinct CDR3 sequences listed, about an eighth are singletons. Sequenced material: whole blood. The origin of the receptors is an adult who was a healthcare worker with PCR-confirmed SARS-CoV-2 infection or an uninfected control (not recorded which). Each CDR3 is given with its conserved first and last residue. Each record gives: V gene, D gene, J gene, clone size, CDR3 protein, CDR3 DNA. D genes are given only for firm matches. Clone size is stated in some rows and not others, as once, few, many or a class when expanded.

TRBV27,NA,TRBJ1-1,NA,CASSLRDRGAEAFF,TGTGCCAGCAGTTTAAGAGACAGAGGGGCTGAAGCTTTCTTT
TRBV5-1,TRBD1,TRBJ2-7,many,CASSFTGVSEQYF,TGCGCCAGCAGCTTCACAGGGGTAAGCGAGCAGTACTTC
TRBV20-1,NA,TRBJ2-4,NA,CSADSSALAKNIQYF,TGCAGTGCAGACTCTAGCGCCCTAGCCAAAAACATTCAGTACTTC
TRBV7-9,NA,TRBJ1-3,NA,CASFEGGNTIYF,TGTGCCAGCTTCGAGGGCGGAAACACCATATATTTT
TRBV7-9,NA,TRBJ1-2,many,CASSIQGVDGYTF,TGTGCCAGCAGCATACAGGGTGTCGATGGCTACACCTTC
TRBV11-3,NA,TRBJ1-1,NA,CASSSELWQSMNTEAFF,TGTGCCAGCAGCTCCGAGCTCTGGCAGAGCATGAACACTGAAGCTTTCTTT
TRBV5-1,TRBD2,TRBJ2-1,many,CASSLAGGRSDEQFF,TGCGCCAGCAGCTTGGCCGGCGGGAGGTCAGATGAGCAGTTCTTC
TRBV7-9,NA,TRBJ1-4,few,CASSLAAQRFSEKLFF,TGTGCCAGCAGCTTAGCGGCCCAGAGGTTCAGTGAAAAACTGTTTTTT
TRBV20-1,TRBD1,TRBJ1-2,many,CSATAPNDRGNYGYTF,TGCAGTGCTACCGCCCCCAACGACAGGGGTAACTATGGCTACACCTTC
TRBV20-1,NA,TRBJ1-3,few,CSARLGGNTIYF,TGCAGTGCTAGGTTAGGTGGAAACACCATATATTTT
TRBV5-1,NA,TRBJ1-2,NA,CASSSSTGFSYGYTF,TGCGCCAGCAGCTCCTCTACAGGGTTTTCCTATGGCTACACCTTC
TRBV7-9,NA,TRBJ2-5,NA,CASSPRWTDAQETQYF,TGTGCCAGCAGCCCCAGATGGACCGACGCACAAGAGACCCAGTACTTC
TRBV18,NA,TRBJ2-4,few,CASSPGQLRAAKNIQYF,TGTGCCAGCTCACCCGGACAGCTTCGGGCGGCCAAAAACATTCAGTACTTC